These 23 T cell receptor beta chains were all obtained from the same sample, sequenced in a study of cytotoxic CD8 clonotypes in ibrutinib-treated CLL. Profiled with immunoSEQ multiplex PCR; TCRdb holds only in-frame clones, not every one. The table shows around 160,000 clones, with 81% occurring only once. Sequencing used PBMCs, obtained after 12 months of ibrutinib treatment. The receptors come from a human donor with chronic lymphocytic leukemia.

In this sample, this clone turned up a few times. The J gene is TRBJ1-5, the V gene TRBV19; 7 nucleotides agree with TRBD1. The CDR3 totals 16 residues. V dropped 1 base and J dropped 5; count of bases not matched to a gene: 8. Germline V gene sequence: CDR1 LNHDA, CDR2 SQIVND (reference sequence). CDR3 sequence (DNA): TGTGCCAGTAGTATAGTTGGGGGCAGGGGGGATCAGCCCCAGCATTTT. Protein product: CASSIVGGRGDQPQHF.

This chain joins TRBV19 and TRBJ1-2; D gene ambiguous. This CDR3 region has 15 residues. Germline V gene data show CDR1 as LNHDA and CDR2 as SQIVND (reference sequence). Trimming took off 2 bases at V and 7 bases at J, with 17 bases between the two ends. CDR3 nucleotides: TGTGCCAGTAGTATACTCTCCGTTGTTGGTACTGGCTACACCTTC. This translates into CASSILSVVGTGYTF.

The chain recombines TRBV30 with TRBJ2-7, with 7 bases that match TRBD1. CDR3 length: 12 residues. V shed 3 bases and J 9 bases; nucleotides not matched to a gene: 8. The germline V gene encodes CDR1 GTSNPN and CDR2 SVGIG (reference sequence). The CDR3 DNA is TGTGCCTGGAGGCTCGACAGGGCCGGGCAGTACTTC. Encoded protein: CAWRLDRAGQYF.

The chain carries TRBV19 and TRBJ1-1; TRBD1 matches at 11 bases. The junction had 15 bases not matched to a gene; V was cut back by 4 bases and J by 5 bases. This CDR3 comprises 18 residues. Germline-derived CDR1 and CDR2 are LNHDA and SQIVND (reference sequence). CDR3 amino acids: CASSSGDRGLVKGTEAFF. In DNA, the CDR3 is TGTGCCAGTAGTAGTGGGGACAGGGGGTTGGTGAAGGGGACTGAAGCTTTCTTT.

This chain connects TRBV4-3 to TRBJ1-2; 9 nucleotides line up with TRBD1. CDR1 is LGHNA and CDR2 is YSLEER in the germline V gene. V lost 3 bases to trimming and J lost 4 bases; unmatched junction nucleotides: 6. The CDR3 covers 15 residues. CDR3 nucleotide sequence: TGCGCCAGCAGCCAGCCGGGACAGGGACTCTATGGCTACACCTTC. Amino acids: CASSQPGQGLYGYTF.

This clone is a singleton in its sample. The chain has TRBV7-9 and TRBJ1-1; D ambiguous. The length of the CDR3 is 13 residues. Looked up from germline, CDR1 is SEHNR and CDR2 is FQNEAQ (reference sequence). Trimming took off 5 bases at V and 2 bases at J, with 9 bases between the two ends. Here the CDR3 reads CASSRGTNTEAFF. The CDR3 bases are TGTGCCAGCAGCCGTGGAACAAACACTGAAGCTTTCTTT.

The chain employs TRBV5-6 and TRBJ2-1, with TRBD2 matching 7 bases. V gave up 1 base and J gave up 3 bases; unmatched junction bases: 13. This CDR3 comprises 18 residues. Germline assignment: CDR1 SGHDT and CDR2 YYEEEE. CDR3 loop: CASSLFTGGPTLYNEQFF. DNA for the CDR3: TGTGCCAGCAGCTTGTTTACGGGAGGCCCGACTCTCTACAATGAGCAGTTCTTC.

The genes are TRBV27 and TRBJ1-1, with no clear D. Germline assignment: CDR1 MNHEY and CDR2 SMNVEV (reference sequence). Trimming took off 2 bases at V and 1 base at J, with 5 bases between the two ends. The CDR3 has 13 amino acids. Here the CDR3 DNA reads TGTGCCAGCAGTTTACATGGGAACACTGAAGCTTTCTTT. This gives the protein CASSLHGNTEAFF.

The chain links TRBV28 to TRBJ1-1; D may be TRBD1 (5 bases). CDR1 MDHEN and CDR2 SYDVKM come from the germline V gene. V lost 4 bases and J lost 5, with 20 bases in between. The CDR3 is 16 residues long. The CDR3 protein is CASSYDIGTRGTEAFF. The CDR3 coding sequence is TGTGCCAGCAGTTACGATATAGGGACGCGGGGTACTGAAGCTTTCTTT.

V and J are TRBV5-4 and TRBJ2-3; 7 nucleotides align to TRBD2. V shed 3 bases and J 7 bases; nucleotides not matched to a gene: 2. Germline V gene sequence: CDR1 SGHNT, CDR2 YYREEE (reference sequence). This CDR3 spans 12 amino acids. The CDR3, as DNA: TGTGCCAGCAGCTGGGGAGGGAATACGCAGTATTTT. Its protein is CASSWGGNTQYF.

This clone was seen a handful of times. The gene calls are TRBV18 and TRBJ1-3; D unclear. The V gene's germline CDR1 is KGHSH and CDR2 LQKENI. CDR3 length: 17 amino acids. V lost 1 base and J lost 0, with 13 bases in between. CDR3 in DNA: TGTGCCAGCTCACCACGGCAGTTAGTAGACTCTGGAAACACCATATATTTT. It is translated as CASSPRQLVDSGNTIYF.

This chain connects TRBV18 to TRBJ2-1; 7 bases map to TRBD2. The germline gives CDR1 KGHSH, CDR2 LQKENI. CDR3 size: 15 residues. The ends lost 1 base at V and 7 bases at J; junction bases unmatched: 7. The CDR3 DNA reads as TGTGCCAGCTCACCACAGTCCGCCGGGGGGAATGAGCAGTTCTTC. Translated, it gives CASSPQSAGGNEQFF. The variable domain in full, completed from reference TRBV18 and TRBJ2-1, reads NAGVMQNPRHLVRRRGQEARLRCSPMKGHSHVYWYRQLPEEGLKFMVYLQKENIIDESGMPKERFSAEFPKEGPSILRIQQVVRGDSAAYFCASSPQSAGGNEQFFGPGTRLTVL.

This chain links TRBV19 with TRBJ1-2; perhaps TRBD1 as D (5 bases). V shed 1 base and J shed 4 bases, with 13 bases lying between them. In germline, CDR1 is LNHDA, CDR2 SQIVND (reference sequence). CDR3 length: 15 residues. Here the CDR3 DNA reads TGTGCCAGTAGTATAGGGACCGGGGCCCCCTATGGCTACACCTTC. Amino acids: CASSIGTGAPYGYTF.

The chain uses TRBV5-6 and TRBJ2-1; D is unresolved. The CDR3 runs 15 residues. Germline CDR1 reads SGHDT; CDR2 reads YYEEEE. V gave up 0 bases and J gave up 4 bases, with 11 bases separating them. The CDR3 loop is CASSLAPNIYNEQFF. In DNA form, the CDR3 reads TGTGCCAGCAGCTTGGCCCCTAATATATACAATGAGCAGTTCTTC.

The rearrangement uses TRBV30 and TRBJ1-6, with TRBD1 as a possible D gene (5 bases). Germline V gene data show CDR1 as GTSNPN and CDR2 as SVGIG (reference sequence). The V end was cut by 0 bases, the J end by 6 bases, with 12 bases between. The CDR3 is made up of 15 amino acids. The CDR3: CAWSVLGTFNSPLHF. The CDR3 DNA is TGTGCCTGGAGTGTACTGGGGACTTTTAATTCACCCCTCCACTTT.

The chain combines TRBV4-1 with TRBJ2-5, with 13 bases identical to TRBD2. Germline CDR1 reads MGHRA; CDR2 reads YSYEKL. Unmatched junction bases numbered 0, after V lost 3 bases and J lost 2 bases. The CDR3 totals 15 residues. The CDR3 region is CASSQGLAGQETQYF. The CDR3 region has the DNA TGCGCCAGCAGCCAGGGACTAGCGGGGCAAGAGACCCAGTACTTC.

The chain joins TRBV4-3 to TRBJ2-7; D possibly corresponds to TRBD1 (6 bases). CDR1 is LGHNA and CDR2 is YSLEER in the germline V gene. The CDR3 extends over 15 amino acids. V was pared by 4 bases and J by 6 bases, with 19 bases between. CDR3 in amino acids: CASSRGPGSSIEQYF. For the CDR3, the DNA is TGCGCCAGCAGCCGGGGGCCAGGCTCCTCCATCGAGCAGTACTTC.

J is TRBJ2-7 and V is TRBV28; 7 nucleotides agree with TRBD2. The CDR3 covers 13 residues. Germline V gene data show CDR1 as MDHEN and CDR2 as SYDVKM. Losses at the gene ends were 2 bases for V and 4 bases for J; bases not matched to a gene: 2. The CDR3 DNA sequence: TGTGCCAGCAGTTTAGCGGGAGTTTACGAGCAGTACTTC. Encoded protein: CASSLAGVYEQYF.

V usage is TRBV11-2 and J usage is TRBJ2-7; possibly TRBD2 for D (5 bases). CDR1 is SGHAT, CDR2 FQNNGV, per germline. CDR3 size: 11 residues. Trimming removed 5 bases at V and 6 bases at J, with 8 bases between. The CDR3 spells CASSARVEQYF. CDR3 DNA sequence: TGTGCCAGCAGCGCGAGGGTCGAGCAGTACTTC.

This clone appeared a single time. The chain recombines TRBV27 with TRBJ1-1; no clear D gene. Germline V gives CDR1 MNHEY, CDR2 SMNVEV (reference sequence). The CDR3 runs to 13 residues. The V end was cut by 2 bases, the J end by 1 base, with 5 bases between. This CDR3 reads CASSLRENTEAFF. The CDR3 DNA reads TGTGCCAGCAGTTTAAGGGAGAACACTGAAGCTTTCTTT.

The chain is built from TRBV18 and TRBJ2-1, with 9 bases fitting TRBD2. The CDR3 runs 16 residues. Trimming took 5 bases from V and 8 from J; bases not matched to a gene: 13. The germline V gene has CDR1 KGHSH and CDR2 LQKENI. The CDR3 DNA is TGTGCCAGCTCATTCAGCGGGGCTAGCGGGGTCGATGAGCAGTTCTTC. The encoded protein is CASSFSGASGVDEQFF.

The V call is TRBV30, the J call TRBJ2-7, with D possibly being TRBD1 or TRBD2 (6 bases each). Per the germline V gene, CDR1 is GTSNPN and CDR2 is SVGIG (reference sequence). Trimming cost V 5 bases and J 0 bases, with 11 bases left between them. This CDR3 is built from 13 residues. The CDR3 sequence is CAWVPGASYEQYF. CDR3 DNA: TGTGCCTGGGTCCCGGGGGCCTCCTACGAGCAGTACTTC.

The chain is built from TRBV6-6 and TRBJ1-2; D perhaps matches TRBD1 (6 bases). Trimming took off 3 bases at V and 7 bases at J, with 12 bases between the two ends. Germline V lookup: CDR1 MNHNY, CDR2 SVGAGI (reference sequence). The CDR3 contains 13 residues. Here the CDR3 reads CASSYSGVVGYTF. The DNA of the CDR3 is TGTGCCAGCAGTTATTCAGGGGTGGTTGGCTACACCTTC.